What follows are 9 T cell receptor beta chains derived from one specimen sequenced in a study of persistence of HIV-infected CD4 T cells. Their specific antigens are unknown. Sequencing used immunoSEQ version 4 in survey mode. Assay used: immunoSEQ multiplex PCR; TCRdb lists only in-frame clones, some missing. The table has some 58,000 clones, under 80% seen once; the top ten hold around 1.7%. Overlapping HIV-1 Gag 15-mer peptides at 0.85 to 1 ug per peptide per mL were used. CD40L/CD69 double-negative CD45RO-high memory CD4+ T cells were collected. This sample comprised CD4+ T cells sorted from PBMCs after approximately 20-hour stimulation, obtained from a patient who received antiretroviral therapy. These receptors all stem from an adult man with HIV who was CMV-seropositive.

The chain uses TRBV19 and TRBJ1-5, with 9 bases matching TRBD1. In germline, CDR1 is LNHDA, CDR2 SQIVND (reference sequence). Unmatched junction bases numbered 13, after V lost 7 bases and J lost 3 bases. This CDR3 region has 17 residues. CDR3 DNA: TGTGCCAGTACCCTGGGACAGGGAGGGGGACACAATCAGCCCCAGCATTTT. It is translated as CASTLGQGGGHNQPQHF.

The CDR3 region is CASSDSPREQYF. The CDR3 DNA reads as TGTGCCAGCAGCGACAGTCCAAGAGAGCAGTACTTC. The gene calls are TRBV28 and TRBJ2-7, with a tentative D call TRBD1 (5 bases). Trimming took off 6 bases at V and 7 bases at J, with 13 bases between the two ends. This CDR3 is 12 amino acids long. Looked up from germline, CDR1 is MDHEN and CDR2 is SYDVKM.

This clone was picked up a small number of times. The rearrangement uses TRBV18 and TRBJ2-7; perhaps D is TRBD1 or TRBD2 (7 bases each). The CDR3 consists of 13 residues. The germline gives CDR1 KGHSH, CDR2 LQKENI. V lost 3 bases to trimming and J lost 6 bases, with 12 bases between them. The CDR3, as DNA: TGTGCCAGCTCACCGACAGGGAGGGGCGAGCAGTACTTC. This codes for CASSPTGRGEQYF. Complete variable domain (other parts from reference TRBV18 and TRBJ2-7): NAGVMQNPRHLVRRRGQEARLRCSPMKGHSHVYWYRQLPEEGLKFMVYLQKENIIDESGMPKERFSAEFPKEGPSILRIQQVVRGDSAAYFCASSPTGRGEQYFGPGTRLTVT.

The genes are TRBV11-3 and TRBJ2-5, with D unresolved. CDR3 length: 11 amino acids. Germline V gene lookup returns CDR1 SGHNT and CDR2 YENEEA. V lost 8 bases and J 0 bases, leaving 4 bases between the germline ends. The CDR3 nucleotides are TGTGCCAGCGGGAACCAAGAGACCCAGTACTTC. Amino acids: CASGNQETQYF.

The CDR3 DNA reads TGTGCCAGTAGTACCCCTCCAGGGGGTAATGAAAAACTGTTTTTT. Its translation is CASSTPPGGNEKLFF. This chain links TRBV19 with TRBJ1-4, with 7 bases lining up with TRBD1. The CDR3 contains 15 residues. The V segment lost 4 bases and the J segment 4 bases; nucleotides outside the gene matches: 6. Germline lookup yields CDR1 LNHDA and CDR2 SQIVND (reference sequence).

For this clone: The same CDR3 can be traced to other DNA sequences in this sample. The CDR3 loop reads CASSPTENTEAFF. The DNA of the CDR3 is TGTGCCAGCAGTCCTACAGAGAACACTGAAGCTTTCTTT. The chain is built from TRBV6-5 and TRBJ1-1; D uncertain. Trimming cost V 5 bases and J 1 base, with 8 bases left between them. CDR3 length equals 13 residues. Germline CDR1 MNHEY, CDR2 SVGAGI.

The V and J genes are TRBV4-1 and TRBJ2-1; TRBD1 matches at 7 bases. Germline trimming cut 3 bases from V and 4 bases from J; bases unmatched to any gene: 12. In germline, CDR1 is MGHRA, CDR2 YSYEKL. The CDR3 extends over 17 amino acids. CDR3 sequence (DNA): TGCGCCAGCAGCCATCCTTCGACAGGGAAGGTTTACAATGAGCAGTTCTTC. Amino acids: CASSHPSTGKVYNEQFF.

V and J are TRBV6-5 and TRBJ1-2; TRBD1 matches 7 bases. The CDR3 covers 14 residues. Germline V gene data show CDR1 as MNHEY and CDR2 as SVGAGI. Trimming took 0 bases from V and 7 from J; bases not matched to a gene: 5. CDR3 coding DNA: TGTGCCAGCAGTTACTCGAGACAGGGAGGTGGCTACACCTTC. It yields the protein CASSYSRQGGGYTF.

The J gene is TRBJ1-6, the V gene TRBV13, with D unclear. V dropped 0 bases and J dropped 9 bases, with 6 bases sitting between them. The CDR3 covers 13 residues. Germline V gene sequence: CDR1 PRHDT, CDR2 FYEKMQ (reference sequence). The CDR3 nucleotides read TGTGCCAGCAGCTTAGGTAGGAGTTCACCCCTCCACTTT. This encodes CASSLGRSSPLHF.